The 20 T cell receptor beta chains given below trace back to one sample, sequenced in a study of blood T cell repertoires in COVID-19. TCRdb's table, derived via immunoSEQ multiplex PCR, lists solely in-frame clones and lacks some. This sample has 200,000 to 250,000 clones; 83% occur once, and the top ten carry roughly 1.3%. Sequencing was performed on peripheral blood. These receptors were taken from a woman aged 25 to 39 with COVID-19, enrolled during active disease.

The rearrangement uses TRBV6-1 and TRBJ1-2, with 7 nucleotides matching TRBD1. Germline V gives CDR1 MNHNS, CDR2 SASEGT. V shed 1 base and J 4 bases; nucleotides not matched to a gene: 6. This CDR3 is 15 amino acids long. CDR3 DNA: TGTGCCAGCAGTGAAGGACAGGGAATATCCTATGGCTACACCTTC. This codes for CASSEGQGISYGYTF.

This clone came up a few times. This chain links TRBV7-2 with TRBJ2-7; D is possibly TRBD1 (6 bases). Trimming left V 3 bases short and J 5 bases short, with 11 bases between. This CDR3 has 13 amino acids. Per germline, CDR1 SGHTA and CDR2 FQGNSA. The CDR3 reads CASSFKQGDEQYF. The CDR3 DNA follows: TGTGCCAGCAGCTTCAAACAGGGTGACGAGCAGTACTTC.

CDR3 coding DNA: TGTGCCAGCACCTCGGTTAATTCACCCCTCCACTTT. This gives the protein CASTSVNSPLHF. The chain recombines TRBV12-3 or TRBV12-4 with TRBJ1-6; D ambiguous. The ends were cut back, 7 bases at V and 6 bases at J, with 7 bases in the middle. The CDR3 extends over 12 amino acids.

The rearrangement joins TRBV19 to TRBJ2-2; TRBD1 aligns across 8 bases. This CDR3 has 15 amino acids. Germline V gives CDR1 LNHDA, CDR2 SQIVND (reference sequence). After removal of 4 bases from V and 6 bases from J, the junction contained 7 bases not matched to a gene. The CDR3 DNA sequence: TGTGCCAGTAGTAGACAGGGGAAGGTTTCCGGGGAGCTGTTTTTT. Protein product: CASSRQGKVSGELFF.

The V and J genes are TRBV19 and TRBJ2-4; 8 bases map to TRBD1. The CDR3 totals 16 residues. With 1 base clipped from V and 7 bases from J, the junction kept 9 bases outside the gene matches. Germline values: CDR1 LNHDA, CDR2 SQIVND (reference sequence). The CDR3 DNA reads as TGTGCCAGTAGTATAGCCGGGACAGGTAAAGGGAACATTCAGTACTTC. Its protein is CASSIAGTGKGNIQYF.

A remark on this clone: The junction departs from germline at one end; a sequencing error may be responsible. The chain employs TRBV5-1 and TRBJ1-6, with unresolved D. This CDR3 has 13 amino acids. Germline loops: CDR1 SGHRS, CDR2 YFSETQ. CDR3 sequence: CASSLDLNSPLHF. The CDR3 coding sequence is TGCGCCAGCAGCTTGGATCTAAATTCGCCCCTCCACTTT.

This clone was recorded only once. V is TRBV7-9 and J is TRBJ1-1, with D possibly matching TRBD1 (5 bases). This CDR3 is built from 16 residues. Germline CDR1 SEHNR, CDR2 FQNEAQ (reference sequence). V shed 5 bases and J shed 0 bases, with 16 bases lying between them. The CDR3, as DNA: TGTGCCAGCAGCCCGCAACGGGGGTTGATGAACACTGAAGCTTTCTTT. Its protein is CASSPQRGLMNTEAFF.

The V and J genes are TRBV5-4 and TRBJ2-2; 7 nucleotides align to TRBD2. The CDR3 extends over 14 amino acids. Per the germline V gene, CDR1 is SGHNT and CDR2 is YYREEE (reference sequence). J lost 4 bases, V lost 5 bases, and 5 bases had no gene match. CDR3 region: CASRRTRGTGELFF. CDR3 sequence (DNA): TGTGCCAGCAGACGGACTAGAGGCACCGGGGAGCTGTTTTTT.

The table lists this clone with a few counts. The chain has TRBV10-1 and TRBJ1-1; D remains unclear. This CDR3 is built from 11 residues. The V and J ends lost 7 bases and 4 bases respectively, with 7 bases between them. Germline V gene sequence: CDR1 WNHNN, CDR2 SYGVQD (reference sequence). The CDR3 reads CASKLCTEAFF. The CDR3 DNA reads TGCGCCAGCAAGCTCTGCACTGAAGCTTTCTTT.

The V gene is TRBV5-1, the J gene TRBJ1-4, with TRBD1 matching 8 bases. The CDR3 runs to 16 residues. The germline V gene has CDR1 SGHRS and CDR2 YFSETQ. Trimming took 3 bases from V and 7 from J; bases not matched to a gene: 11. CDR3 sequence (DNA): TGCGCCAGCAGCTCAAATGGACAGGGAGGAGGTGAAAAACTGTTTTTT. It yields the protein CASSSNGQGGGEKLFF.

The chain has TRBV2 and TRBJ2-5; 9 bases are shared with TRBD2. The CDR3 sequence is 15 residues long. CDR1 and CDR2 from the germline V gene are SNHLY and FYNNEI. V trimming: 3 bases; J trimming: 4 bases; junction bases outside the gene matches: 6. CDR3 in amino acids: CASSEASGRTETQYF. CDR3 DNA: TGTGCCAGCAGTGAGGCGAGCGGGAGGACAGAGACCCAGTACTTC. The full variable domain, its missing parts supplied by reference TRBV2 and TRBJ2-5, is EPEVTQTPSHQVTQMGQEVILRCVPISNHLYFYWYRQILGQKVEFLVSFYNNEISEKSEIFDDQFSVERPDGSNFTLKIRSTKLEDSAMYFCASSEASGRTETQYFGPGTRLLVL.

This clone was counted once. The chain recombines TRBV4-2 with TRBJ2-1; a possible D gene is TRBD2 (6 bases). The CDR3 runs to 15 residues. The germline V gene has CDR1 LGHNA and CDR2 YNFKEQ. Trimming left V 1 base short and J 9 bases short, with 16 bases between. CDR3 region: CASSQGTTADGEQFF. The CDR3 DNA reads as TGTGCCAGCAGCCAAGGGACTACTGCGGACGGTGAGCAGTTCTTC.

This rearrangement joins TRBV30 to TRBJ2-2; unclear D gene. The CDR3 has 14 amino acids. With 0 bases removed from V and 1 base from J, the gap between germline ends came to 6 bases. Germline V gives CDR1 GTSNPN, CDR2 SVGIG (reference sequence). The CDR3 protein is CAWSVSGNTGELFF. CDR3 nucleotide sequence: TGTGCCTGGAGTGTTTCAGGGAACACCGGGGAGCTGTTTTTT.

This sequence joins TRBV7-9 and TRBJ1-2; no clear D. Trimming removed 3 bases at V and 4 bases at J, with 12 bases between. CDR1 SEHNR and CDR2 FQNEAQ come from the germline V gene (reference sequence). This CDR3 is 14 amino acids long. The CDR3 coding sequence is TGTGCCAGCAGCTTGGCCGGCGGCGGCTATGGCTACACCTTC. Its protein is CASSLAGGGYGYTF.

This chain connects TRBV5-4 to TRBJ2-1; TRBD2 aligns across 11 bases. J was trimmed by 8 bases and V by 5 bases; bases with no gene match: 9. Germline V gene sequence: CDR1 SGHNT, CDR2 YYREEE (reference sequence). This CDR3 has 15 amino acids. The CDR3 region has the DNA TGTGCCAGCAGTTCCGGGACTAGCGGTTATGATGAGCAGTTCTTC. Encoded protein: CASSSGTSGYDEQFF.

This chain connects TRBV5-1 to TRBJ1-2; 7 bases map to TRBD1. Losses at the gene ends were 5 bases for V and 9 bases for J; bases not matched to a gene: 7. This CDR3 has 12 residues. Germline V CDR1 and CDR2: SGHRS, YFSETQ. In DNA form, the CDR3 reads TGCGCCAGCAGTATGGGGACAGACAGCTACACCTTC. Amino acid sequence: CASSMGTDSYTF. The entire variable domain, with the rest obtained from reference TRBV5-1 and TRBJ1-2, is as follows: KAGVTQTPRYLIKTRGQQVTLSCSPISGHRSVSWYQQTPGQGLQFLFEYFSETQRNKGNFPGRFSGRQFSNSRSEMNVSTLELGDSALYLCASSMGTDSYTFGSGTRLTVV.

V and J are TRBV28 and TRBJ2-2; the match to TRBD1 covers 8 bases. The CDR3 extends over 15 amino acids. With 4 bases clipped from V and 4 bases from J, the junction kept 5 bases outside the gene matches. Looked up from germline, CDR1 is MDHEN and CDR2 is SYDVKM. CDR3: CASSSEDRATGELFF. DNA of the CDR3: TGTGCCAGCAGTTCAGAGGACAGGGCCACCGGGGAGCTGTTTTTT.

In the case of this clone: A read error may be the cause here, since a much bigger clone is one base away. The chain joins TRBV2 to TRBJ2-7; possibly TRBD1 for D (5 bases). Per germline, CDR1 SNHLY and CDR2 FYNNEI. Trimming removed 2 bases from V and 6 bases from J, with 8 bases in between. The CDR3 extends over 12 amino acids. CDR3 sequence reads: CASSEQGGEQYF. As DNA, the CDR3 is TGTGCCAGCAGTGAACAGGGTGGCGAGCAGTACTTC.

The chain couples TRBV2 to TRBJ2-1; no clear D gene. This CDR3 has 13 residues. V was cut by 6 bases and J by 5 bases, with 11 bases left in between. CDR1 is SNHLY and CDR2 is FYNNEI in the germline V gene. CDR3 in amino acids: CASSFSRDNEQFF. For the CDR3, the DNA is TGTGCCAGCAGCTTTTCCCGCGACAATGAGCAGTTCTTC.

The chain carries TRBV2 and TRBJ2-3; 13 nucleotides align to TRBD2. Unmatched junction bases numbered 7, after V lost 7 bases and J lost 3 bases. CDR3 length equals 16 residues. Looked up from germline, CDR1 is SNHLY and CDR2 is FYNNEI. CDR3 in amino acids: CASKTGLAGLTDTQYF. The CDR3 nucleotides are TGTGCCAGCAAGACGGGACTAGCGGGGCTTACAGATACGCAGTATTTT.